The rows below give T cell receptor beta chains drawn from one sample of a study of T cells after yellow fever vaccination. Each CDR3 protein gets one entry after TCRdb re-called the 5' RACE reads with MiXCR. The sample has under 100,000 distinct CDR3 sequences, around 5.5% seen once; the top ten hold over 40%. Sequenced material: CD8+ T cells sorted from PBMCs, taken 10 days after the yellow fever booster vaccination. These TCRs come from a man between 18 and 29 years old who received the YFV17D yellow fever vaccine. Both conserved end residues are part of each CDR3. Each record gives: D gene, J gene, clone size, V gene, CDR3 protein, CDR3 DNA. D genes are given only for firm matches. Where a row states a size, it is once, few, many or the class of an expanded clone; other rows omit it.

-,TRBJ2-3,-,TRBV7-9,CASSLEQAQDTQYF,TGTGCCAGCAGCTTAGAGCAGGCTCAGGATACGCAGTATTTT
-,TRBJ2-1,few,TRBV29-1,CSVEDRVVVGNEQFF,TGCAGCGTTGAAGATAGAGTAGTCGTGGGCAATGAGCAGTTCTTC
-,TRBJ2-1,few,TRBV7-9,CASSSLQRSSYNEQFF,TGTGCCAGCAGCTCCTTACAGAGATCCTCCTACAATGAGCAGTTCTTC
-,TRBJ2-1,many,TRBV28,CASRPPTGHNEQFF,TGTGCCAGCAGGCCCCCGACAGGACACAATGAGCAGTTCTTC
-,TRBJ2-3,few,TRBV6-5,CASSGGQLTDTQYF,TGTGCCAGCAGTGGGGGGCAGCTCACAGATACGCAGTATTTT
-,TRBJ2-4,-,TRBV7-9,CASSARVSGLAKNIQYF,TGTGCCAGCAGTGCGAGGGTCTCGGGGTTAGCCAAAAACATTCAGTACTTC
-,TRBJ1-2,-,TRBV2,CASSDGGYTF,TGTGCCAGCAGTGATGGTGGCTACACCTTC
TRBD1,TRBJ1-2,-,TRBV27,CASSTTGFGYTF,TGTGCCAGCAGCACGACAGGGTTTGGCTACACCTTC
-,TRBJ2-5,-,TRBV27,CASSLSPDGGETQYF,TGTGCCAGCAGTTTATCGCCCGACGGGGGAGAGACCCAGTACTTC
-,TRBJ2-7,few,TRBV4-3,CASSQDMVAYEQYF,TGCGCCAGCAGCCAAGATATGGTAGCCTACGAGCAGTACTTC
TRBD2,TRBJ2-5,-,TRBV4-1,CASSQDRTSGVEETQYF,TGCGCCAGCAGCCAGGACAGGACTAGCGGGGTCGAAGAGACCCAGTACTTC
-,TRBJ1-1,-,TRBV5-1,CASSISMNTEAFF,TGCGCCAGCAGCATCAGCATGAACACTGAAGCTTTCTTT
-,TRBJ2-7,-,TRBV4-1,CASSQEVASSYEQYF,TGCGCCAGCAGCCAAGAAGTAGCGAGCTCCTACGAGCAGTACTTC
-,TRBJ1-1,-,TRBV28,CASSFRNTEAFF,TGTGCCAGCAGTTTCCGAAACACTGAAGCTTTCTTT
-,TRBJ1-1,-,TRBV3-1,CASSFRGRGRTEAFF,TGTGCCAGCAGCTTTAGGGGCAGGGGTCGGACTGAAGCTTTCTTT
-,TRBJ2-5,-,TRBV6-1,CASSAGVGETQYF,TGTGCCAGCAGTGCAGGGGTCGGGGAGACCCAGTACTTC
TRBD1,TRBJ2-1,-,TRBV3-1,CASSSSWGTGVLNEQFF,TGTGCCAGCAGCTCCAGTTGGGGGACAGGGGTCCTCAATGAGCAGTTCTTC
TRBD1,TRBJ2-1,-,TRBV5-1,CASSSPGQGGHEQFF,TGCGCCAGCAGCTCACCGGGACAGGGGGGTCATGAGCAGTTCTTC
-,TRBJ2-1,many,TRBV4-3,CASSQGSSSYNEQFF,TGCGCCAGCAGCCAAGGCTCGAGCTCCTACAATGAGCAGTTCTTC
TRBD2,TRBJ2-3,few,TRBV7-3,CASSMGTSGLDTQYF,TGTGCCAGCAGCATGGGGACTAGCGGCCTAGATACGCAGTATTTT
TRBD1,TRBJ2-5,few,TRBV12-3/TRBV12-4,CASSFGHRGPDETQYF,TGTGCCAGCAGTTTTGGCCACAGGGGGCCGGATGAGACCCAGTACTTC
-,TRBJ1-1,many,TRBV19,CASSISGNTEAFF,TGTGCCAGTAGTATAAGTGGGAACACTGAAGCTTTCTTT
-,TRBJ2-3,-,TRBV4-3,CASSQDSSVLTDTQYF,TGCGCCAGCAGCCAAGATTCTAGCGTACTCACAGATACGCAGTATTTT
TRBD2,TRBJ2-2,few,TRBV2,CAQSGGTGELFF,TGTGCTCAGAGCGGGGGCACCGGGGAGCTGTTTTTT
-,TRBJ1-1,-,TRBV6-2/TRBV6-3,CASSDTEAFF,TGTGCCAGCAGCGACACTGAAGCTTTCTTT
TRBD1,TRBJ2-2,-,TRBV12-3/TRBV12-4,CASTTGTGGGTGELFF,TGTGCCAGCACCACCGGGACAGGGGGCGGGACCGGGGAGCTGTTTTTT
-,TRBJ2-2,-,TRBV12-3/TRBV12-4,CASIRGRELFF,TGTGCCAGCATCCGGGGCCGGGAGCTGTTTTTT
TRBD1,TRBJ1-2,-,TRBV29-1,CSVETGGINYGYTF,TGCAGCGTTGAAACAGGGGGCATCAACTATGGCTACACCTTC
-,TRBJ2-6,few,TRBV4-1,CASSRMPGQNSGANVLTF,TGCGCCAGCAGCCGGATGCCGGGACAAAACTCTGGGGCCAACGTCCTGACTTTC
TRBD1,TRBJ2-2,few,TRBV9,CASSASGQVGTGELFF,TGTGCCAGCAGCGCCTCGGGACAGGTTGGCACCGGGGAGCTGTTTTTT
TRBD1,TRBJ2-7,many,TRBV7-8,CASSPHLGQAAEQYF,TGTGCCAGCAGCCCCCACCTCGGACAGGCAGCTGAGCAGTACTTC
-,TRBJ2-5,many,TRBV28,CASSLLANQETQYF,TGTGCCAGCAGTTTACTAGCGAATCAAGAGACCCAGTACTTC
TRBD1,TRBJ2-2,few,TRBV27,CASTFRQGAPTGELFF,TGTGCCAGCACCTTCAGACAGGGGGCCCCCACCGGGGAGCTGTTTTTT
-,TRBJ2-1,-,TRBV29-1,CSATPPSYNEQFF,TGCAGCGCCACCCCCCCTAGCTACAATGAGCAGTTCTTC
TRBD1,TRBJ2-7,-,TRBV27,CASSLGQGFNEQYF,TGTGCCAGCAGTCTCGGACAGGGGTTCAACGAGCAGTACTTC
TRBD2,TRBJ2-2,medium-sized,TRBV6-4,CASSSGDTGELFF,TGTGCCAGCAGTAGCGGGGACACCGGGGAGCTGTTTTTT
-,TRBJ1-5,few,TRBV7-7,CASSLGRGADQPQHF,TGTGCCAGCAGCTTAGGGAGGGGGGCGGATCAGCCCCAGCATTTT
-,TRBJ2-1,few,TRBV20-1,CSARGTASYNEQFF,TGCAGTGCTAGAGGGACCGCTTCCTACAATGAGCAGTTCTTC
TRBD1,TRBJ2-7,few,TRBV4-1,CASSPTGGPGEQYF,TGCGCCAGCAGCCCGACAGGGGGACCCGGCGAGCAGTACTTC
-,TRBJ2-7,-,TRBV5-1,CASSSPLSYEQYF,TGCGCCAGCAGCTCCCCCCTCTCCTACGAGCAGTACTTC